This T cell receptor beta chain was captured in a study of T-cell reconstitution after alpha-beta-depleted transplantation in children. TCRbeta library construction was performed incorporating unique molecular identifiers. TCRdb re-called the PCR reads with MiXCR, one entry per CDR3 protein. The sample shows hundreds of thousands of distinct CDR3 sequences, roughly 15% of them seen only once. Trimming removed 3 bases at V and 0 bases at J, with 14 bases between. The CDR3 totals 16 residues. The germline CDR1 and CDR2 sequences are SEHNR and FQNEAQ (reference sequence). The chain links TRBV7-9 to TRBJ1-2; D unresolved. The source is a male patient aged 10 to 17 who had a stem cell transplant for acute lymphoblastic leukemia, so the T cells may come from the graft donor. The sample consisted of PBMCs, mostly from graft donor cells, taken 360 days after TCRalphabeta/CD19-depleted stem cell transplant. The CDR3 is CASSFVGPPSNYGYTF. CDR3 bases: TGTGCCAGCAGCTTCGTCGGACCACCCTCTAACTATGGCTACACCTTC.